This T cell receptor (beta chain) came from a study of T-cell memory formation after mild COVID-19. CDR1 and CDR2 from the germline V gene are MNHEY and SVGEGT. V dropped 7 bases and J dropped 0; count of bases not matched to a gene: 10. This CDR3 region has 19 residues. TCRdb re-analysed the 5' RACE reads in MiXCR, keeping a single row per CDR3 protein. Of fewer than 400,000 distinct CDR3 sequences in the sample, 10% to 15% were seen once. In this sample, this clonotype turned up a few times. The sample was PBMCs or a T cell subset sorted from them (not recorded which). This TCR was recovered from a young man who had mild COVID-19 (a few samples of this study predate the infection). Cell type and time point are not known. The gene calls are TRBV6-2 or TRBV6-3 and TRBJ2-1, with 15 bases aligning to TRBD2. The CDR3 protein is CASIGPGLAGGFSYNEQFF. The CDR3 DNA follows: TGTGCCAGCATCGGACCGGGACTAGCGGGGGGTTTCTCCTACAATGAGCAGTTCTTC.